The rows below give T cell receptor beta chains drawn from one sample of a study of blood T cell repertoires in COVID-19. Profiling relied on immunoSEQ multiplex PCR, and the TCRdb table lists in-frame clones only, not all of them. Of 110,000 or so clones in the sample, around 89% were seen once. The sequenced material came from peripheral blood. The receptors stem from a human donor with acute or convalescent COVID-19. The donor label of this sample is uncertain. Each CDR3 is given with its conserved first and last residue. A D gene is named only where the DNA matches it firmly. The size entry is marked missing in some rows and otherwise reads once, few, many or a size class.

v_gene	abundance	j_gene	d_gene	CDR3nt	CDR3aa
TRBV9	.	TRBJ2-5	TRBD1	TGTGCCAGCAGCGTACCCGGGACAGCAGAGACCCAGTACTTC	CASSVPGTAETQYF
TRBV5-1	.	TRBJ2-3	.	TGCGCCAGCAGCCTGAACGCAGGGTATACAGATACGCAGTATTTT	CASSLNAGYTDTQYF
TRBV28	.	TRBJ2-1	.	TGTGCCAGCAGTGGCTCGACAGGAGGCTCCTACAATGAGCAGTTCTTC	CASSGSTGGSYNEQFF
TRBV4-2	.	TRBJ2-7	TRBD2	TGTGCCAGCAGCCGCGGGGGTACGAACTACGAGCAGTACTTC	CASSRGGTNYEQYF
TRBV5-1	once	TRBJ2-1	TRBD2	TGCGCCAGCAGCCCCGGGACTAGTACCTACAATGAGCAGTTCTTC	CASSPGTSTYNEQFF
TRBV3-1/TRBV3-2	.	TRBJ1-2	TRBD1	TGTGCCAGCAGCCAAGCGACAGGGGAACGTTATGGCTACACCTTC	CASSQATGERYGYTF
TRBV5-4	.	TRBJ1-2	TRBD1	TGTGCCAGCAGCTTGGATCCAGGGGGCGAATATGGCTACACCTTC	CASSLDPGGEYGYTF
TRBV2	.	TRBJ1-5	.	TGTGCCAGCAGTGAGGTGACTCGCAATCAGCCCCAGCATTTT	CASSEVTRNQPQHF
TRBV27	.	TRBJ1-2	TRBD1	TGTGCCAGCAGTTTATTGGGACAGGGTTATGGCTACACCTTC	CASSLLGQGYGYTF
TRBV20-1	.	TRBJ1-1	TRBD1	TGCAGTGCCAGTCCCGGGACAGGGACTGAAGCTTTCTTT	CSASPGTGTEAFF
TRBV3-1/TRBV3-2	.	TRBJ2-1	TRBD1	TGTGCCAGCAGACAGGACAGGGACGTGGGATTGTACAATGAGCAGTTCTTC	CASRQDRDVGLYNEQFF
TRBV7-2	.	TRBJ1-2	.	TGTGCCAGCAAGAATCAGGGATATCACTATGGCTACACCTTC	CASKNQGYHYGYTF
TRBV6-6	once	TRBJ2-5	TRBD2	TGTGCCAGCAGTTATACTAGCGGGGGGTTAAAAGAGACCCAGTACTTC	CASSYTSGGLKETQYF
TRBV19	.	TRBJ1-1	.	TGTGCCAGTAGTCCAAGCTTACAGGGGAACACTGAAGCTTTCTTT	CASSPSLQGNTEAFF
TRBV9	.	TRBJ2-1	TRBD2	TGTGCCAGCAGCGTAGATGTAGCGGGGGATTACAATGAGCAGTTCTTC	CASSVDVAGDYNEQFF
TRBV13	.	TRBJ1-1	.	TGTGCCAGCAGCGTCAGGGCGTTGAACACTGAAGCTTTCTTT	CASSVRALNTEAFF
TRBV6-5	once	TRBJ2-2	.	TGTGCCAGCAGTTACTCGAGGTCAGGGCTGGTCGGGGAGCTGTTTTTT	CASSYSRSGLVGELFF
TRBV18	.	TRBJ1-6	TRBD1	TGTGCCAGCTCACCAGGCCAGGGGGCTAGGAGGTCACCCCTCCACTTT	CASSPGQGARRSPLHF
TRBV7-9	.	TRBJ1-3	.	TGTGCCAGCAGCTCTGCAGGGTTCGGAAACACCATATATTTT	CASSSAGFGNTIYF
TRBV4-2	.	TRBJ2-6	.	TGTGCCAGCCACTTTGGCAGGGTAACTGGGGCCAACGTCCTGACTTTC	CASHFGRVTGANVLTF
TRBV6-1	.	TRBJ1-2	TRBD1	TGTGCCAGCAGTGAAATCAGGGGGACAGGGTTGAACTATGGCTACACCTTC	CASSEIRGTGLNYGYTF
TRBV18	.	TRBJ2-1	TRBD1	TGTGCCAGCTCACCACCAAACTTAGGCTCCTACAGGGGGCAGTTCTTC	CASSPPNLGSYRGQFF
TRBV5-1	few	TRBJ2-1	TRBD2	TGCGCCAGCAGCCCCCGTCTGATTCGGGAGGGCCCGTCCAATGAGCAGTTCTTC	CASSPRLIREGPSNEQFF
TRBV9	.	TRBJ2-5	TRBD1	TGTGCCAGCAGCGGGGACAGGGAGCAAGAGACCCAGTACTTC	CASSGDREQETQYF
TRBV29-1	.	TRBJ2-6	TRBD1	TGCAGCGTTGGTAGTATGGGACAGCCCTCTGGGGCCAACGTCCTGACTTTC	CSVGSMGQPSGANVLTF